This T cell receptor beta chain derives from a study of blood T cell repertoires in COVID-19. As handled by the study authors: Reference gene primer amplification gave estimated nucleated cell counts. Produced via immunoSEQ multiplex PCR; TCRdb's table is partial and in-frame only. V and J calls and clone size are copied from that table; D and trimming were computed from the DNA. The sample consists of fewer than 350,000 clones, around 90% of them appearing once. This clone was counted a few times. Germline assignment: CDR1 SGHKS and CDR2 YYEKEE (reference sequence). V dropped 1 base and J dropped 0; count of bases not matched to a gene: 6. This CDR3 contains 17 residues.

What was sequenced was PBMCs or T cells enriched from blood (not recorded which). The chain uses TRBV5-5 and TRBJ2-3, with 9 nucleotides matching TRBD2. This receptor was obtained from a man in his 60s who had recovered from COVID-19. In DNA form, the CDR3 reads TGTGCCAGCAGCTTGTACCTAGCGGGATCTAGCACAGATACGCAGTATTTT. It yields the protein CASSLYLAGSSTDTQYF.